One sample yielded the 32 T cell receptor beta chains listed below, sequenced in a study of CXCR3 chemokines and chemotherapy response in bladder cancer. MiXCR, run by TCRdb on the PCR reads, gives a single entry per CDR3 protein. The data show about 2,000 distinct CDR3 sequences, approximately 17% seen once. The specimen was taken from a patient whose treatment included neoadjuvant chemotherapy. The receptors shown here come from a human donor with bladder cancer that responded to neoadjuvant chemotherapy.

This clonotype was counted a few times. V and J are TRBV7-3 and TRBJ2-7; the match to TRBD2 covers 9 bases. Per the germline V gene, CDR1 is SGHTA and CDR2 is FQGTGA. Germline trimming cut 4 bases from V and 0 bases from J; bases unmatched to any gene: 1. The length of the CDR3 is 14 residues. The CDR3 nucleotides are TGTGCCAGCAGCTCGACTAGCGGCTCCTACGAGCAGTACTTC. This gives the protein CASSSTSGSYEQYF.

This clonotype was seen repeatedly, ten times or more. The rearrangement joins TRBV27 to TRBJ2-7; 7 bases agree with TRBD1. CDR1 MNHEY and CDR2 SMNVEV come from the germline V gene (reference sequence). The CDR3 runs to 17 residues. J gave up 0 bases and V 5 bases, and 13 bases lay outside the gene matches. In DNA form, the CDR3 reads TGTGCCAGCAGTCGGACAGGACAGCCCGGATCCTCCTACGAGCAGTACTTC. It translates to CASSRTGQPGSSYEQYF.

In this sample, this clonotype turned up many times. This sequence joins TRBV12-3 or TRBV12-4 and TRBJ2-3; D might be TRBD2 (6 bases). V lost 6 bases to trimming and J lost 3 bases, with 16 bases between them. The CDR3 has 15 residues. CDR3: CASRVGRGITDTQYF. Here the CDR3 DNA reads TGTGCCAGCAGAGTGGGTCGCGGGATAACAGATACGCAGTATTTT.

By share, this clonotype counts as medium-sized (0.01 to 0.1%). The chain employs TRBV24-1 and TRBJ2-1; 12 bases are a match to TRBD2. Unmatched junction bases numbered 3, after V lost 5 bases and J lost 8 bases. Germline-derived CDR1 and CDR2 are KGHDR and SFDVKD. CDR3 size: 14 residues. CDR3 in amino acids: CATSGLAGAYEQFF. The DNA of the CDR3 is TGTGCCACCAGTGGACTAGCGGGAGCGTATGAGCAGTTCTTC.

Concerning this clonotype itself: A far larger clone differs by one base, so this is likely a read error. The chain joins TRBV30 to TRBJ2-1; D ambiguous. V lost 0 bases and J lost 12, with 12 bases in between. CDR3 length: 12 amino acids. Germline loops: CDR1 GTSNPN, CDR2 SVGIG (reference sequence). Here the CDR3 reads CAWSVGPPGQFF. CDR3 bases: TGTGCCTGGAGTGTAGGTCCACCGGGGCAGTTCTTC.

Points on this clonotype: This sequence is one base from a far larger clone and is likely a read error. The CDR3 loop is CAISYSRGLETQYF. In DNA form, the CDR3 reads TGTGCCATCAGTTACTCCAGGGGGCTAGAGACCCAGTACTTC. The genes are TRBV10-3 and TRBJ2-5, with 8 bases fitting TRBD1. The ends lost 5 bases at V and 4 bases at J; junction bases unmatched: 6. In germline, CDR1 is ENHRY, CDR2 SYGVKD. CDR3 length equals 14 residues.

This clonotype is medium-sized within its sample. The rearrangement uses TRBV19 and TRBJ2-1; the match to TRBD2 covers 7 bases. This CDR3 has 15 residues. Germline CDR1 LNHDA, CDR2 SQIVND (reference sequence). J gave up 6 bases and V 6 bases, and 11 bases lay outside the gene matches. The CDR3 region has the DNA TGTGCCAGTAGATATCTAGCGGAGGGGTCCAATGAGCAGTTCTTC. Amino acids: CASRYLAEGSNEQFF. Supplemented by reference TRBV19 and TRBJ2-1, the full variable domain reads DGGITQSPKYLFRKEGQNVTLSCEQNLNHDAMYWYRQDPGQGLRLIYYSQIVNDFQKGDIAEGYSVSREKKESFPLTVTSAQKNPTAFYLCASRYLAEGSNEQFFGPGTRLTVL.

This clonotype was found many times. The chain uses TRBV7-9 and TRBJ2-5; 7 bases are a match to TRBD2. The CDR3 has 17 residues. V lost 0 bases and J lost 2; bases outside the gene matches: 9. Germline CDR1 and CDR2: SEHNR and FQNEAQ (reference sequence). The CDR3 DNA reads TGTGCCAGCAGCTTAGCGTTGACTAGCTCATTACAAGAGACCCAGTACTTC. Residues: CASSLALTSSLQETQYF.

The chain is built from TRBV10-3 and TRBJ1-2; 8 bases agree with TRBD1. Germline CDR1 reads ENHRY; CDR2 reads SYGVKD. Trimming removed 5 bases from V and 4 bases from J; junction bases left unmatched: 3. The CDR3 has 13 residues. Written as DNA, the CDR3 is TGTGCCATCAGTTTGGGACAGGTCTATGGCTACACCTTC. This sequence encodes CAISLGQVYGYTF.

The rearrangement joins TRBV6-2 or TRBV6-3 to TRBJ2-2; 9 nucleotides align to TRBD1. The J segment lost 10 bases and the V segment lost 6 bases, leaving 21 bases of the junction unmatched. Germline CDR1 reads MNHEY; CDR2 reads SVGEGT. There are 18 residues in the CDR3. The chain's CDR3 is CASRTTTPGQGRVEELFF. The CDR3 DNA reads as TGTGCCAGCAGGACTACTACCCCGGGACAGGGACGAGTGGAGGAGCTGTTTTTT.

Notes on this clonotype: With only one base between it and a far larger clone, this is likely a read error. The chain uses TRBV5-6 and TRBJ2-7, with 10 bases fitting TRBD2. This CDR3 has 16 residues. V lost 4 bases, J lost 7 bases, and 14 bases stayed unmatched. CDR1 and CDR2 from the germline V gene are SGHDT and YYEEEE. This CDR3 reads CASSQAGGSSYNEQYF. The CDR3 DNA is TGTGCCAGCAGCCAAGCGGGAGGGAGCTCCTACAATGAGCAGTACTTC.

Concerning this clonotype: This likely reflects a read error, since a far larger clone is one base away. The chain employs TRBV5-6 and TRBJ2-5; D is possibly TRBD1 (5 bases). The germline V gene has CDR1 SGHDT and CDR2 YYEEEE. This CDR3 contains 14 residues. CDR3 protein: CASSSDSLQETKYF. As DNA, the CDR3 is TGTGCCAGCAGCTCCGACAGTCTACAAGAGACCAAGTACTTC.

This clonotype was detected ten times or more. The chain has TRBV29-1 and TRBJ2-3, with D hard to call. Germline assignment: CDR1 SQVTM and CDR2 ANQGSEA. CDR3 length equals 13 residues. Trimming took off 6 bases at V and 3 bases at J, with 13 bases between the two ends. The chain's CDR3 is CSVGLGGTDTQYF. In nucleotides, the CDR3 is TGCAGCGTCGGGCTAGGTGGGACAGATACGCAGTATTTT.

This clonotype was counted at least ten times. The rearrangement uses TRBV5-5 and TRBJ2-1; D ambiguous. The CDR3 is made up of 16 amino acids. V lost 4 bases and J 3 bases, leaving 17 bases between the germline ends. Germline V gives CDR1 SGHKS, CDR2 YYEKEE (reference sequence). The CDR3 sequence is CASSLSGVKFYNEQFF. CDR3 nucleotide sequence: TGTGCCAGCAGCCTGTCAGGAGTTAAATTCTACAATGAGCAGTTCTTC. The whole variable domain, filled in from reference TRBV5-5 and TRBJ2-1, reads DAGVTQSPTHLIKTRGQQVTLRCSPISGHKSVSWYQQVLGQGPQFIFQYYEKEERGRGNFPDRFSARQFPNYSSELNVNALLLGDSALYLCASSLSGVKFYNEQFFGPGTRLTVL.

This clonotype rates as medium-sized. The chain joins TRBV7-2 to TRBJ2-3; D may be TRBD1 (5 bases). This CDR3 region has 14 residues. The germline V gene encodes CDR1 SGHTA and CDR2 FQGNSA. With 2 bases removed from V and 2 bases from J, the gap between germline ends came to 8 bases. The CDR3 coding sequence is TGTGCCAGCAGCTTAAGACAGCCCACAGATACGCAGTATTTT. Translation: CASSLRQPTDTQYF. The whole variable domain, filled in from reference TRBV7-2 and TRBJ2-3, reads GAGVSQSPSNKVTEKGKDVELRCDPISGHTALYWYRQSLGQGLEFLIYFQGNSAPDKSGLPSDRFSAERTGGSVSTLTIQRTQQEDSAVYLCASSLRQPTDTQYFGPGTRLTVL.

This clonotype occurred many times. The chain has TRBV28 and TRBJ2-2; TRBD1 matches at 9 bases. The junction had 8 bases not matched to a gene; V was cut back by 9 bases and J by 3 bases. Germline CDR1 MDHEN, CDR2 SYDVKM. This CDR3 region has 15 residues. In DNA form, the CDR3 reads TGTGCCAGTCAAAACAGGGGGCCTTACACCGGGGAGCTGTTTTTT. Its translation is CASQNRGPYTGELFF.

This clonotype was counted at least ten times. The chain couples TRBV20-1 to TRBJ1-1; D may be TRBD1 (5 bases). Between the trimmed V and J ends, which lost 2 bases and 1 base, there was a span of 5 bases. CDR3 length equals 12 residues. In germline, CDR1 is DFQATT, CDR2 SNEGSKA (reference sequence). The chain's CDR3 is CSARTGNTEAFF. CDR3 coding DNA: TGCAGTGCTAGAACAGGGAACACTGAAGCTTTCTTT.

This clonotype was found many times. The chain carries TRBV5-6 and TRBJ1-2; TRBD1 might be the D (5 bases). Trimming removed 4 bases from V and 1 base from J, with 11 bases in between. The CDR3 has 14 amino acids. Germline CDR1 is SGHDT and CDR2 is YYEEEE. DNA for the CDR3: TGTGCCAGCAGCAGGGTCAGGGTTAACTATGGCTACACCTTC. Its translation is CASSRVRVNYGYTF.

For the CDR3, the DNA is TGTGCCAGCAGCTCGGACACTTATGAAAAACTGTTTTTT. Protein product: CASSSDTYEKLFF. V is TRBV5-5 and J is TRBJ1-4; a possible D gene is TRBD1 (5 bases). Germline values: CDR1 SGHKS, CDR2 YYEKEE (reference sequence). Trimming removed 3 bases from V and 6 bases from J, with 9 bases in between. CDR3 length: 13 residues.

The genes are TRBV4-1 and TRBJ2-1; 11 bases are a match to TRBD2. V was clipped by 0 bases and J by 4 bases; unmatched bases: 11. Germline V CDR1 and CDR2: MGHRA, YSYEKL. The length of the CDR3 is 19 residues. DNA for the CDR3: TGCGCCAGCAGCCAAGACCCCCTTCACGGGACTAGCGGTTACAATGAGCAGTTCTTC. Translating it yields CASSQDPLHGTSGYNEQFF.

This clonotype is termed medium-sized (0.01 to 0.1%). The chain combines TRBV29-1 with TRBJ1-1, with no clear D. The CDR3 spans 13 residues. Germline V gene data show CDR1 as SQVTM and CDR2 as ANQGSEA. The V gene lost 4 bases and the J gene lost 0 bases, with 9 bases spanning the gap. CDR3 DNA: TGCAGCGTTGTGCCTACCTTGAACACTGAAGCTTTCTTT. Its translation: CSVVPTLNTEAFF.

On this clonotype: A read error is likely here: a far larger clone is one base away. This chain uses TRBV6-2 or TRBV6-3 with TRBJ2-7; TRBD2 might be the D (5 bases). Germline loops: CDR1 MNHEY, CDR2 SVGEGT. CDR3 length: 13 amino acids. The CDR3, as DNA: TGTGCCAGCAGTTACTCGAGGGAATACGAGCTGTACTTC. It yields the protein CASSYSREYELYF.

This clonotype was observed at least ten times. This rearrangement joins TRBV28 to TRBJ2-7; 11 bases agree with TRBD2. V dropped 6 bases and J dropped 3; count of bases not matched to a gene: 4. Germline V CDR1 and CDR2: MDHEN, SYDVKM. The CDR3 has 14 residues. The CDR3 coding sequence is TGTGCCAGCAGCGACGGGACTAGCGGCTACGAGCAGTACTTC. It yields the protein CASSDGTSGYEQYF.

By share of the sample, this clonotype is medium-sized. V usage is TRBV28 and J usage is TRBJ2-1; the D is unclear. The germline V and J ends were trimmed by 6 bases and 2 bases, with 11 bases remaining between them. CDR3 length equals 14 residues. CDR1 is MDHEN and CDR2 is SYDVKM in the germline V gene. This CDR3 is CASSLRPPYNEQFF. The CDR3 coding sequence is TGTGCCAGCAGCCTCAGGCCGCCCTACAATGAGCAGTTCTTC.

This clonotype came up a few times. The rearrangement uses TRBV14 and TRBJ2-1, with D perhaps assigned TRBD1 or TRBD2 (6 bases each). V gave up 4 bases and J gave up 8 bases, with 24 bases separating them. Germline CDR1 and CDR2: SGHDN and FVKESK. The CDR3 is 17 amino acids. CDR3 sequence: CASSPERGGFGGYEQFF. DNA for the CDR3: TGTGCCAGCAGCCCGGAAAGAGGGGGGTTCGGGGGTTATGAGCAGTTCTTC. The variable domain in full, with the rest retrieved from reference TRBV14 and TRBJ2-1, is EAGVTQFPSHSVIEKGQTVTLRCDPISGHDNLYWYRRVMGKEIKFLLHFVKESKQDESGMPNNRFLAERTGGTYSTLKVQPAELEDSGVYFCASSPERGGFGGYEQFFGPGTRLTVL.

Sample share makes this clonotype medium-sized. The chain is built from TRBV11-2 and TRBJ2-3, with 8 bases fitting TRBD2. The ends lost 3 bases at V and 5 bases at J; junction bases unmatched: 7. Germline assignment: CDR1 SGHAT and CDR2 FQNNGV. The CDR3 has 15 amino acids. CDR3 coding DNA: TGTGCCAGCAGCTTGGGTTTGCTAGCGGGAGATACGCAGTATTTT. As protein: CASSLGLLAGDTQYF.

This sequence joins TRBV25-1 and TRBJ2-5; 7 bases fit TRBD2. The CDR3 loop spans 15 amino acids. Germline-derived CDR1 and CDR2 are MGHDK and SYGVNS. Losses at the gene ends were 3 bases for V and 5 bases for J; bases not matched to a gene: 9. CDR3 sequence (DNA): TGTGCCAGCAGTGATGGACTAGGAGCGTCGGAGACCCAGTACTTC. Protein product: CASSDGLGASETQYF.

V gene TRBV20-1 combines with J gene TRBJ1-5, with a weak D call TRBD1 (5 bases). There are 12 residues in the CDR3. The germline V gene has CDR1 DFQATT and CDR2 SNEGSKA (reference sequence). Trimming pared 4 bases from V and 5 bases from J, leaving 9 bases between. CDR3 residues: CSAKSGDQPQHF. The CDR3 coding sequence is TGCAGTGCTAAGTCGGGGGATCAGCCCCAGCATTTT.

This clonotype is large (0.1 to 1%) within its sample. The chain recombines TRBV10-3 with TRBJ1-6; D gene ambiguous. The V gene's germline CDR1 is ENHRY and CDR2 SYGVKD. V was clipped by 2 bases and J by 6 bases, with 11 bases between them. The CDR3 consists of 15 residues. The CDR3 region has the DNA TGTGCCATCAGTGAGAGCTCCGGGTTTAATTCACCCCTCCACTTT. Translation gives CAISESSGFNSPLHF.

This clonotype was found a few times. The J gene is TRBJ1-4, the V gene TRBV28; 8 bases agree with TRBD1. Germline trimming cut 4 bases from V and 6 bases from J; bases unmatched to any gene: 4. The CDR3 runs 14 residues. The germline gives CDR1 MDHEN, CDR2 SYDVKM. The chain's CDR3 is CASSSGGTDEKLFF. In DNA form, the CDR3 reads TGTGCCAGCAGTTCAGGGGGCACTGATGAAAAACTGTTTTTT.

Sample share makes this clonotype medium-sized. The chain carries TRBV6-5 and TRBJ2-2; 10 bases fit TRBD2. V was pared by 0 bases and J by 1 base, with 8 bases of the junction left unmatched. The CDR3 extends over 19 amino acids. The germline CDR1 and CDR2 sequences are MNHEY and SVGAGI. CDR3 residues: CASSYSMVASGGNTGELFF. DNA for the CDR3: TGTGCCAGCAGTTACTCGATGGTGGCTAGCGGGGGGAACACCGGGGAGCTGTTTTTT.

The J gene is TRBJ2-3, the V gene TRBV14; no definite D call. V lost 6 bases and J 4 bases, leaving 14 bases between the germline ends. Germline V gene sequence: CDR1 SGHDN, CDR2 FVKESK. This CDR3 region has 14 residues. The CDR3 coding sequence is TGTGCCAGCAGTTACCGGGCTCAAGCAGATACGCAGTATTTT. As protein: CASSYRAQADTQYF. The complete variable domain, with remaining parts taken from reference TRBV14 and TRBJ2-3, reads EAGVTQFPSHSVIEKGQTVTLRCDPISGHDNLYWYRRVMGKEIKFLLHFVKESKQDESGMPNNRFLAERTGGTYSTLKVQPAELEDSGVYFCASSYRAQADTQYFGPGTRLTVL.